This TCR beta chain was obtained from a study of blood T cell repertoires in COVID-19 (TCRdb year 2020). At the level of the whole study: Samples from collaborators originated in the United States, Italy and Spain and spanned both the acute and convalescent phases of COVID-19. The sample metadata nearly always contained a de-identified subject ID, COVID-19 status, age in years and sex. The material from the prospective study consisted of cDNA or gDNA derived from T cells, B-cell-depleted T cells, or PBMCs. Samples came from the ongoing ImmuneRACE study (first 160 participants) plus 1,254 subjects from 6 global collaborators. The dataset comprised deeply sampled blood TCRbeta repertoires from subjects exposed to, actively infected with, or recovered from COVID-19. The repertoires were released in a freely available public database meant as a resource for research on the immune response to SARS-CoV-2. HLA class I and class II types, where available, came from metadata supplied by the sample provider rather than from assay-based typing.

Each collaborating institution followed its own protocols to collect whole blood in K2EDTA tubes. Collaborator samples were shipped for TCRbeta analysis as frozen whole blood, isolated PBMCs, or DNA extracted from either sample type. A note on this clone: Its recognized antigen is unknown. No base quality values were provided; no much bigger clone lies one nucleotide off.

The immunoSEQ Assay, a bias-controlled multiplex PCR, was used to amplify TCRbeta CDR3 regions from genomic DNA. In the source study's methods: The number of nucleated cells in each sample was estimated from the amplification of reference gene primers within the assay. Sequence reads were collapsed and filtered to measure the absolute abundance of every unique TCRbeta CDR3 rearrangement. For each sample, productive Simpson clonality was calculated by taking the square root of Simpson's diversity index across productive rearrangements. TCRdb holds this immuneACCESS table with in-frame rearrangements only. Some clones are missing; in checked studies, unresolved V genes explain under half, and the rest has no known cause. That table gives V, J and clone size, and the DNA gave D and trimming. For this sample there are approximately 170,000 clones; 80% to 85% appear just once. Together, the top ten hold approximately 2.5% of the sample.

From cysteine to phenylalanine, the CDR3 is 15 amino acids long. CDR3 DNA only is kept here, 45 bases in frame from base 1. CDR1 and CDR2, looked up from the germline V gene, are SGHNT and YENEEA. V loses 4 bases, J loses 2 bases, and the germline ends lie 13 bases apart. Study-level results and caveats: Clinical and demographic metadata were provided uncurated, with the amount varying by source and participant.

The sequence came from a human donor with acute or convalescent COVID-19. The donor label of this sample is uncertain. The sequencing input was peripheral blood. The chain was built from TRBV11-3 and TRBJ2-3; TRBD1 might be the D gene, on 8 matching bases. The DNA sequence is TGTGCCAGCAGCTCTACAGGGGGGGACACAGATACGCAGTATTTT. Translated, it gives CASSSTGGDTDTQYF.